The 20 T cell receptor beta chains reported below all come from one sample, sequenced in a study of T cell therapy after organ transplantation (dated by TCRdb to about 2019). Interpreted using the paper, the time point label stands for: 20-29 weeks after completion of therapy. Their target antigens are unknown. Library preparation was by the immunoSEQ multiplex PCR assay. The immuneACCESS repertoire file appears here via TCRdb, limited to in-frame rearrangements. These files lack a portion of the clones; in checked studies, under half of the deficit traces to unresolved V genes, and the cause of the others is not known. This sample holds more than 15,000 clones; less than 90% were observed only once. The ten most abundant clones make up roughly 31% of the sample. Sample: CD8+ T cells from blood, taken after autologous CMV-specific T cell therapy. These receptors were obtained from a human patient who had received a solid organ transplant and had CMV disease. After a transplant, certain T cells may trace back to the graft donor.

This clone turned up a few times. The chain employs TRBV27 and TRBJ2-1, with D perhaps TRBD2 (5 bases). CDR3 size: 13 residues. Trimming cost V 5 bases and J 7 bases, with 12 bases left between them. The germline gives CDR1 MNHEY, CDR2 SMNVEV (reference sequence). The CDR3 protein is CASSPRPGNEQFF. The CDR3 DNA follows: TGTGCCAGCAGTCCGCGCCCGGGGAATGAGCAGTTCTTC.

V usage is TRBV27 and J usage is TRBJ2-5, with 9 bases aligning to TRBD2. The CDR3 length is 16 residues. Germline-derived CDR1 and CDR2 are MNHEY and SMNVEV (reference sequence). Trimming removed 3 bases from V and 1 base from J; junction bases left unmatched: 6. The CDR3 bases are TGTGCCAGCAGTTTGGTGCGGGGGGGGATCCAAGAGACCCAGTACTTC. Its translation is CASSLVRGGIQETQYF.

This clone was seen just once. V is TRBV30 and J is TRBJ1-4; 10 bases line up with TRBD1. The CDR3 extends over 14 amino acids. J lost 6 bases, V lost 3 bases, and 4 bases had no gene match. CDR1 GTSNPN and CDR2 SVGIG come from the germline V gene (reference sequence). The CDR3 coding sequence is TGTGCCTGGAGCGACGGGACAGGGGATGAAAAACTGTTTTTT. As protein: CAWSDGTGDEKLFF. The whole variable domain, remainder taken from reference TRBV30 and TRBJ1-4, is SQTIHQWPATLVQPVGSPLSLECTVEGTSNPNLYWYRQAAGRGLQLLFYSVGIGQISSEVPQNLSASRPQDRQFILSSKKLLLSDSGFYLCAWSDGTGDEKLFFGSGTQLSVL.

CDR3 amino acids: CAWILGGRGYTF. The CDR3 DNA is TGTGCCTGGATTTTGGGGGGGAGAGGCTACACCTTC. The chain is built from TRBV30 and TRBJ1-2; the D gene is possibly TRBD1 (5 bases). The CDR3 totals 12 residues. Between the trimmed V and J ends, which lost 4 bases and 8 bases, there was a span of 14 bases. Per the germline V gene, CDR1 is GTSNPN and CDR2 is SVGIG (reference sequence).

The V call is TRBV5-4, the J call TRBJ1-2; perhaps TRBD1 as D (6 bases). The germline V gene has CDR1 SGHNT and CDR2 YYREEE (reference sequence). The CDR3 loop spans 15 amino acids. Between the trimmed V and J ends, which lost 0 bases and 4 bases, there was a span of 13 bases. The CDR3, as DNA: TGTGCCAGCAGCTTGGAAAGCAGGGGAGCCTATGGCTACACCTTC. Protein: CASSLESRGAYGYTF.

The chain joins TRBV6-1 to TRBJ1-1, with a possible D match to TRBD1 (5 bases). The germline CDR1 and CDR2 sequences are MNHNS and SASEGT. The CDR3 is 11 residues long. The V and J ends lost 6 bases and 6 bases respectively, with 8 bases between them. The CDR3 spells CASRGTSEAFF. The CDR3, as DNA: TGTGCCAGCAGGGGGACTTCTGAAGCTTTCTTT.

The chain is built from TRBV13 and TRBJ2-2, with TRBD1 identical over 7 bases. This CDR3 is 16 amino acids long. The ends lost 4 bases at V and 2 bases at J; junction bases unmatched: 7. The germline V gene encodes CDR1 PRHDT and CDR2 FYEKMQ (reference sequence). The CDR3 reads CASSSTGTENTGELFF. CDR3 coding DNA: TGTGCCAGCAGCTCTACCGGGACAGAAAACACCGGGGAGCTGTTTTTT.

V is TRBV15 and J is TRBJ2-1; D unresolved. Germline CDR1 and CDR2: LNHNV and YYDKDF (reference sequence). The CDR3 is made up of 12 amino acids. The germline V and J ends were trimmed by 0 bases and 10 bases, with 7 bases remaining between them. The DNA for the CDR3 is TGTGCCACCAGCAGAGACATCTCCGAGCAGTTCTTC. Encoded protein: CATSRDISEQFF. Variable domain in full (rest from reference TRBV15 and TRBJ2-1): DAMVIQNPRYQVTQFGKPVTLSCSQTLNHNVMYWYQQKSSQAPKLLFHYYDKDFNNEADTPDNFQSRRPNTSFCFLDIRSPGLGDTAMYLCATSRDISEQFFGPGTRLTVL.

The J gene is TRBJ2-7, the V gene TRBV27; TRBD2 might be the D (7 bases). Trimming removed 4 bases at V and 7 bases at J, with 20 bases between. Germline V gene sequence: CDR1 MNHEY, CDR2 SMNVEV (reference sequence). This CDR3 region has 15 residues. The CDR3 loop reads CASSWGLGGAREQYF. CDR3 DNA: TGTGCCAGCAGTTGGGGACTGGGGGGGGCGAGGGAGCAGTACTTC.

This clone has just a few counts. Other nucleotide sequences in the sample specify the same CDR3. The chain uses TRBV27 and TRBJ2-7, with TRBD2 matching 7 bases. J gave up 4 bases and V 5 bases, and 8 bases lay outside the gene matches. Germline V lookup: CDR1 MNHEY, CDR2 SMNVEV (reference sequence). This CDR3 is built from 14 residues. CDR3 sequence: CASSRASGDYEQYF. In DNA, the CDR3 is TGTGCCAGCAGTCGGGCTAGCGGAGATTACGAGCAGTACTTC.

The rearrangement joins TRBV7-9 to TRBJ2-7; D gene uncertain. This CDR3 comprises 11 residues. Germline CDR1 and CDR2: SEHNR and FQNEAQ (reference sequence). Between the trimmed V and J ends, which lost 5 bases and 6 bases, there was a span of 8 bases. The CDR3 coding sequence is TGTGCCAGCAGCCTTTCTGGCGAGCAGTACTTC. Translation: CASSLSGEQYF.

This chain connects TRBV30 to TRBJ2-7; TRBD2 aligns across 11 bases. V dropped 5 bases and J dropped 3; count of bases not matched to a gene: 0. CDR1 is GTSNPN, CDR2 SVGIG, per germline (reference sequence). There are 12 residues in the CDR3. CDR3 residues: CAWGTSGYEQYF. The CDR3 DNA is TGTGCCTGGGGGACTAGCGGCTACGAGCAGTACTTC.

This rearrangement joins TRBV6-5 to TRBJ2-1; TRBD2 agrees at 7 bases. V shed 6 bases, J shed 3 bases, and the junction held 5 bases outside the gene matches. The CDR3 is 14 residues long. Germline V gene data show CDR1 as MNHEY and CDR2 as SVGAGI. The CDR3 DNA reads TGTGCCAGCAGCCGGACTAGTGGCTACAATGAGCAGTTCTTC. Translating gives CASSRTSGYNEQFF.

The genes are TRBV7-2 and TRBJ2-6; 10 bases agree with TRBD1. CDR3 length equals 16 residues. CDR1 and CDR2 (germline): SGHTA, FQGNSA. J lost 3 bases, V lost 7 bases, and 6 bases had no gene match. The CDR3: CASTWDRGLGANVLTF. Written as DNA, the CDR3 is TGTGCCAGCACCTGGGACAGGGGTCTTGGGGCCAACGTCCTGACTTTC.

V gene TRBV6-4 combines with J gene TRBJ1-2; no clear D gene. Trimming cost V 0 bases and J 7 bases, with 6 bases left between them. Per germline, CDR1 MRHNA and CDR2 SNTAGT. CDR3 size: 12 residues. The CDR3 region is CASSDSSGGYTF. For the CDR3, the DNA is TGTGCCAGCAGTGACTCGAGTGGTGGCTACACCTTC.

The chain uses TRBV4-2 and TRBJ2-3; D is possibly TRBD2 (7 bases). V was shortened by 0 bases and J by 4 bases, with 11 bases between the two germline ends. The length of the CDR3 is 15 residues. In germline, CDR1 is LGHNA, CDR2 YNFKEQ. The CDR3 region is CASSQEGGAPDTQYF. CDR3 sequence (DNA): TGTGCCAGCAGCCAAGAAGGGGGGGCCCCAGATACGCAGTATTTT.

The chain has TRBV6-5 and TRBJ1-2, with 7 bases lining up with TRBD1. This CDR3 is built from 14 residues. V dropped 6 bases and J dropped 7; count of bases not matched to a gene: 11. Germline CDR1 reads MNHEY; CDR2 reads SVGAGI. CDR3 nucleotides: TGTGCCAGCAGCCAGGACAGGCTTGGAACTGGCTACACCTTC. It codes for CASSQDRLGTGYTF.

The chain couples TRBV6-5 to TRBJ2-7; no firm D call. V lost 2 bases and J lost 0, with 2 bases in between. Germline CDR1 MNHEY, CDR2 SVGAGI. The length of the CDR3 is 12 residues. CDR3 sequence: CASSYNSYEQYF. The CDR3 DNA sequence: TGTGCCAGCAGTTACAACTCCTACGAGCAGTACTTC.

This chain uses TRBV27 with TRBJ2-3; 7 nucleotides align to TRBD1. This CDR3 is 15 amino acids long. Germline CDR1 is MNHEY and CDR2 is SMNVEV (reference sequence). The V segment lost 6 bases and the J segment 2 bases; nucleotides outside the gene matches: 8. The CDR3 DNA reads as TGTGCCAGCAGCCTGCAGGGGGAGACCACAGATACGCAGTATTTT. Translating gives CASSLQGETTDTQYF.

The chain uses TRBV6-5 and TRBJ1-6; 8 bases are shared with TRBD1. The J segment lost 9 bases and the V segment lost 7 bases, leaving 11 bases of the junction unmatched. CDR1 and CDR2 from the germline V gene are MNHEY and SVGAGI. The CDR3 covers 15 residues. CDR3 in DNA: TGTGCCAGCACCGAATTGGGGACAGGAGGTTCACCCCTCCACTTT. Protein product: CASTELGTGGSPLHF.